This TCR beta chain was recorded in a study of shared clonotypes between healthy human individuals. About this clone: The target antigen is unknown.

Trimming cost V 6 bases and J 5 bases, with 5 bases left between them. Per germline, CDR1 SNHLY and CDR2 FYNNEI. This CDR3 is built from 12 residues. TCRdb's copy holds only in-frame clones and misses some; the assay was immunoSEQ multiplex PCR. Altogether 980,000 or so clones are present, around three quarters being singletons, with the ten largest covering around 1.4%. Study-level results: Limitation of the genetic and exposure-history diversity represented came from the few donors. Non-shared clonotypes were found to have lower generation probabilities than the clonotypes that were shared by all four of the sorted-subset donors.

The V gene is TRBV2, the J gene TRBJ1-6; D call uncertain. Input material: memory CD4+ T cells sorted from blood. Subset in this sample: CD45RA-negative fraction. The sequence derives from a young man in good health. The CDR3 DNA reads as TGTGCCAGCAGCCTGGATAATTCACCCCTCCACTTT. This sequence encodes CASSLDNSPLHF.